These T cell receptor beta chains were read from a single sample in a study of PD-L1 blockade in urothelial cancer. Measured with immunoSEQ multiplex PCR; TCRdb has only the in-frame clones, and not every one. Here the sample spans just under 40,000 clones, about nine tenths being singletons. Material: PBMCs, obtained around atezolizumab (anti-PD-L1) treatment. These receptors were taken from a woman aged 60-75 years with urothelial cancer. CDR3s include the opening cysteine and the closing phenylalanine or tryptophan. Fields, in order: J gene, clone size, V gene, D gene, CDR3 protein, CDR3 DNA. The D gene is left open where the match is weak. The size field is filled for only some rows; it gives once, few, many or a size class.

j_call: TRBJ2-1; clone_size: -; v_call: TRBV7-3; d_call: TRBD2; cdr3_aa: CASSLAGGGHNEQFF; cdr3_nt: TGTGCCAGCAGCCTAGCGGGAGGGGGACACAATGAGCAGTTCTTC
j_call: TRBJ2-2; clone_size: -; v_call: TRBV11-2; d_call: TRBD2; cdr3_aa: CASSLGASGRRVTGELFF; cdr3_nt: TGTGCCAGCAGCTTAGGAGCTAGCGGGAGACGGGTCACCGGGGAGCTGTTTTTT
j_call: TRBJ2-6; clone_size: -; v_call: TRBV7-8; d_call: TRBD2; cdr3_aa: CASRPSGTFRSGANVLTF; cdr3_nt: TGTGCCAGCAGACCTAGCGGGACCTTTCGCTCTGGGGCCAACGTCCTGACTTTC
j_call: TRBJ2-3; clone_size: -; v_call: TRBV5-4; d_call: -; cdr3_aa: CASSWRLEPSTDTQYF; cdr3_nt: TGTGCCAGCAGCTGGAGACTTGAACCTAGCACAGATACGCAGTATTTT
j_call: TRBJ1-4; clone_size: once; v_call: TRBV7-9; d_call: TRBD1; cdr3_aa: CASSPRRTGNEKLFF; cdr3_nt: TGTGCCAGCAGCCCCCGCCGGACAGGGAATGAAAAACTGTTTTTT
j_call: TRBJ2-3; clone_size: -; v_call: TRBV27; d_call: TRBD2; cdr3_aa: CASNARLAGVTDTQYF; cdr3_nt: TGTGCCAGCAACGCGCGGCTAGCGGGAGTCACAGATACGCAGTATTTT
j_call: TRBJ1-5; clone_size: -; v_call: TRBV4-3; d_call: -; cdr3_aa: CASSQGEDQPQHF; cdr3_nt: TGCGCCAGCAGCCAAGGGGAGGATCAGCCCCAGCATTTT
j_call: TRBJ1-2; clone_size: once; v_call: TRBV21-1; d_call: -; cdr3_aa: CASSSRGDQTGNYGYTF; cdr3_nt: TGTGCCAGCAGCTCGAGAGGGGACCAAACAGGGAACTATGGCTACACCTTC
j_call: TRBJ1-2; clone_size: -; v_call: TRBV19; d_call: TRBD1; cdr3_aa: CASTLGTGGLYGYTF; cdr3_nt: TGTGCCAGTACCTTGGGGACAGGGGGCCTCTATGGCTACACCTTC
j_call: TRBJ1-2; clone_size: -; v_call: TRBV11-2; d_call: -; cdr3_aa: CASSLDLGGAYGGYTF; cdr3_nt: TGTGCCAGCAGCTTAGATCTGGGAGGGGCCTATGGTGGCTACACCTTC
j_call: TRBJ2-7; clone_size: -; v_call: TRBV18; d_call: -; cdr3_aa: CASSPLGVYEQYF; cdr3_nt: TGTGCCAGCTCACCACTCGGGGTCTACGAGCAGTACTTC
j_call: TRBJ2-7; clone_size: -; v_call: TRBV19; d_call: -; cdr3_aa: CASSPVSGYEQYF; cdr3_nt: TGTGCCAGTAGTCCTGTCAGTGGCTACGAGCAGTACTTC
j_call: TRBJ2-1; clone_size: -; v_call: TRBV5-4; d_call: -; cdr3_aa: CASSLGRGDRRQFF; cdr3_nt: TGTGCCAGCAGCTTGGGCAGAGGAGATCGCCGGCAGTTCTTC
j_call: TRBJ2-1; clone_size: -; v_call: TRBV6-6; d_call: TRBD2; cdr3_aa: CASSYSMREQYNEQFF; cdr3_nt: TGTGCCAGCAGTTACTCGATGCGGGAGCAGTACAATGAGCAGTTCTTC
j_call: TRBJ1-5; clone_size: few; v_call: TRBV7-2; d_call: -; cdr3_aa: CASSRAGGANNQPQHF; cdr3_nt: TGTGCCAGCAGTCGAGCCGGAGGGGCCAACAATCAGCCCCAGCATTTT
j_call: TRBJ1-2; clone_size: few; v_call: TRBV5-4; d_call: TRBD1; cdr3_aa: CASSLGQGAQQGYGYTF; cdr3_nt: TGTGCCAGCAGCTTGGGGCAGGGGGCGCAGCAGGGCTATGGCTACACCTTC